Below, 21 T cell receptor beta chains from the same sample are listed, as sequenced in a study of shared clonotypes between healthy human individuals (dated by TCRdb to about 2020). The library came from the immunoSEQ multiplex PCR assay. In its TCRdb copy, this immuneACCESS table keeps in-frame sequences only and misses some clones. Where compared with another copy, unresolved V genes explain less than half of these, and the others have no known cause. The table for this sample lists about 960,000 clones; over 75% of them were counted only once. The ten largest clonotypes hold over 1.3% of the sample. Sequenced input: memory CD4+ T cells sorted from blood. The cell subset or site label, as the study defines it: CD45RA-negative fraction. The receptors stem from a man aged 18 to 35 in good health.

Of note for this clone: The sample has other DNA sequences that encode this CDR3 too. The chain combines TRBV12-5 with TRBJ2-3, with D perhaps matching TRBD1 (6 bases). With 2 bases removed from V and 6 bases from J, the gap between germline ends came to 9 bases. CDR3 length equals 13 residues. The germline gives CDR1 LGHNT, CDR2 FRNRAP. The CDR3 reads CASGLSGADTQYF. The CDR3 nucleotides are TGTGCTAGTGGTTTGTCAGGGGCGGATACGCAGTATTTT.

V usage is TRBV5-1 and J usage is TRBJ2-7; 12 bases are shared with TRBD1. This CDR3 is built from 17 residues. The V and J ends lost 0 bases and 1 base, in that order; junction bases with no gene match: 5. The germline V gene has CDR1 SGHRS and CDR2 YFSETQ. As DNA, the CDR3 is TGCGCCAGCAGCTTGGAGGGGACAGGGGGCCCTTCCTACGAGCAGTACTTC. Protein sequence: CASSLEGTGGPSYEQYF.

The rearrangement joins TRBV19 to TRBJ1-2; D call uncertain. Trimming cost V 7 bases and J 2 bases, with 20 bases left between them. Germline V gives CDR1 LNHDA, CDR2 SQIVND (reference sequence). The CDR3 length is 16 residues. The DNA of the CDR3 is TGTGCCAGTACCTTATCAACCACCAGCGGGAACTATGGCTACACCTTC. The encoded protein is CASTLSTTSGNYGYTF.

The V and J genes are TRBV18 and TRBJ2-7; 12 nucleotides agree with TRBD2. Per the germline V gene, CDR1 is KGHSH and CDR2 is LQKENI. This CDR3 contains 18 residues. Trimming removed 3 bases from V and 6 bases from J; junction bases left unmatched: 15. CDR3 in amino acids: CASSPHRLAGAVLREQYF. The DNA of the CDR3 is TGTGCCAGCTCACCTCATAGACTAGCGGGGGCGGTCCTCCGCGAGCAGTACTTC.

The gene calls are TRBV5-4 and TRBJ1-4; D perhaps matches TRBD1 (5 bases). The V end was cut by 7 bases, the J end by 7 bases, with 17 bases between. CDR1 is SGHNT and CDR2 is YYREEE in the germline V gene (reference sequence). The CDR3 spans 14 residues. This CDR3 reads CASSSGGSGEKLFF. The CDR3 nucleotides read TGTGCCAGCTCCTCGGGGGGGAGCGGTGAAAAACTGTTTTTT.

This rearrangement joins TRBV30 to TRBJ2-2, with TRBD1 as a possible D gene (5 bases). The CDR3 is made up of 13 amino acids. Trimming cost V 3 bases and J 7 bases, with 12 bases left between them. CDR1 GTSNPN and CDR2 SVGIG come from the germline V gene (reference sequence). This CDR3 reads CAWRGRADGELFF. The CDR3 coding sequence is TGTGCCTGGAGGGGCAGGGCTGACGGGGAGCTGTTTTTT.

The V call is TRBV28, the J call TRBJ2-7; D tentatively reads TRBD1 or TRBD2 (5 bases each). Germline CDR1 MDHEN, CDR2 SYDVKM. This CDR3 contains 15 residues. Trimming cost V 4 bases and J 2 bases, with 15 bases left between them. The CDR3 loop is CASSSGTTNPYEQYF. CDR3 in DNA: TGTGCCAGCAGTTCCGGGACCACCAACCCCTACGAGCAGTACTTC.

The genes are TRBV4-1 and TRBJ2-2, with 8 bases fitting TRBD2. The ends lost 7 bases at V and 4 bases at J; junction bases unmatched: 8. The CDR3 spans 15 residues. CDR1 and CDR2 (germline): MGHRA, YSYEKL. The CDR3 coding sequence is TGCGCCAGCACCTCGGGGGGGCACGGCACCGGGGAGCTGTTTTTT. It is translated as CASTSGGHGTGELFF.

This clone was detected once. The chain recombines TRBV6-5 with TRBJ2-5; 10 bases fit TRBD1. CDR3 length equals 15 residues. With 4 bases clipped from V and 7 bases from J, the junction kept 9 bases outside the gene matches. Germline-derived CDR1 and CDR2 are MNHEY and SVGAGI. For the CDR3, the DNA is TGTGCCAGCAGTTCCTCGGGACAGGGGAGGGGGACCCAGTACTTC. This codes for CASSSSGQGRGTQYF.

This chain links TRBV28 with TRBJ2-3; 9 bases line up with TRBD1. V lost 6 bases to trimming and J lost 4 bases; unmatched junction nucleotides: 8. Germline CDR1 MDHEN, CDR2 SYDVKM. CDR3 length equals 15 residues. Written as DNA, the CDR3 is TGTGCCAGCAGCCACCGGGACAGGGTCTCAGATACGCAGTATTTT. This encodes CASSHRDRVSDTQYF.

There are a few counts of this clone. The rearrangement joins TRBV29-1 to TRBJ2-5; 8 bases line up with TRBD1. Germline V gene sequence: CDR1 SQVTM, CDR2 ANQGSEA. V lost 4 bases and J lost 0; bases outside the gene matches: 7. The CDR3 contains 15 residues. The CDR3 loop is CSVAKTGAYQETQYF. In DNA form, the CDR3 reads TGCAGCGTTGCCAAGACAGGGGCCTACCAAGAGACCCAGTACTTC.

This clone has only a few counts. The rearrangement uses TRBV18 and TRBJ1-2; D not certain. Trimming cost V 6 bases and J 3 bases, with 11 bases left between them. Germline loops: CDR1 KGHSH, CDR2 LQKENI. The CDR3 covers 13 residues. CDR3 in amino acids: CASSPTRDYGYTF. The CDR3 DNA reads TGTGCCAGCTCCCCAACAAGGGACTATGGCTACACCTTC.

The table lists this clone with many counts. V and J are TRBV5-1 and TRBJ1-4, with a possible D match to TRBD1 (6 bases). Germline V gene lookup returns CDR1 SGHRS and CDR2 YFSETQ. CDR3 length: 14 residues. V dropped 7 bases and J dropped 8 bases, with 18 bases sitting between them. CDR3 nucleotide sequence: TGCGCCAGCTCTGGACCGGGGGCGAGGGAAAAACTGTTTTTT. This encodes CASSGPGAREKLFF.

V is TRBV6-5 and J is TRBJ1-5; tentatively, D is TRBD1 (6 bases). Trimming shortened V by 9 bases and J by 4 bases, and 16 bases separated the two germline ends. The CDR3 consists of 14 residues. CDR1 and CDR2 from the germline V gene are MNHEY and SVGAGI. The CDR3 sequence: CASNERTENQPQHF. Written as DNA, the CDR3 is TGTGCCAGTAACGAAAGGACAGAAAATCAGCCCCAGCATTTT.

This clone was seen at least ten times. The chain links TRBV30 to TRBJ2-2; 8 bases match TRBD1. CDR3 size: 14 residues. Germline V CDR1 and CDR2: GTSNPN, SVGIG (reference sequence). The V gene end was trimmed by 4 bases and the J gene end by 6 bases; junction bases not matched to a gene: 7. The CDR3, as DNA: TGTGCCTGGAACAGGGGGTTAGCCCCCGGGGAGCTGTTTTTT. Its translation is CAWNRGLAPGELFF.

Here the CDR3 DNA reads TGTGCCAGCAGCCCCGGACTAGCGGGACCGTTAAACACCGGGGAGCTGTTTTTT. Amino acids: CASSPGLAGPLNTGELFF. The rearrangement links TRBV5-6 to TRBJ2-2; 12 nucleotides line up with TRBD2. The ends lost 4 bases at V and 2 bases at J; junction bases unmatched: 9. This CDR3 region has 18 residues. CDR1 and CDR2 (germline): SGHDT, YYEEEE.

This clone was seen once. The chain is built from TRBV6-6 and TRBJ1-5; D is unclear. Germline-derived CDR1 and CDR2 are MNHNY and SVGAGI (reference sequence). The CDR3 extends over 16 amino acids. Trimming shortened V by 5 bases and J by 0 bases, and 14 bases separated the two germline ends. CDR3 residues: CASSNPSQPSNQPQHF. Written as DNA, the CDR3 is TGTGCCAGCAGTAACCCTTCCCAGCCTAGCAATCAGCCCCAGCATTTT.

The chain links TRBV4-2 to TRBJ2-3; 9 bases align to TRBD2. The germline gives CDR1 LGHNA, CDR2 YNFKEQ. The length of the CDR3 is 17 residues. J was trimmed by 6 bases and V by 0 bases; bases with no gene match: 10. CDR3 in amino acids: CASSQDPAGGSLDTQYF. The DNA of the CDR3 is TGTGCCAGCAGCCAAGATCCGGCGGGAGGGTCCTTGGATACGCAGTATTTT.

This chain uses TRBV18 with TRBJ2-7; D gene uncertain. The CDR3 consists of 13 residues. Germline assignment: CDR1 KGHSH and CDR2 LQKENI. V lost 3 bases and J lost 4, with 10 bases in between. The CDR3 here is CASSPATSYEQYF. CDR3 DNA: TGTGCCAGCTCACCCGCGACAAGTTACGAGCAGTACTTC.

The gene calls are TRBV6-6 and TRBJ1-6; D gene unclear. Looked up from germline, CDR1 is MNHNY and CDR2 is SVGAGI (reference sequence). V gave up 6 bases and J gave up 5 bases, with 17 bases separating them. The CDR3 is 16 amino acids. CDR3 DNA sequence: TGTGCCAGCAGCCTATGGGCCCACGGGGATAATTCACCCCTCCACTTT. It translates to CASSLWAHGDNSPLHF.

The chain links TRBV29-1 to TRBJ1-1; D unresolved. The CDR3 spans 12 residues. CDR1 SQVTM and CDR2 ANQGSEA come from the germline V gene. V was cut by 5 bases and J by 1 base, with 8 bases left in between. CDR3 sequence reads: CSVQTGNTEAFF. CDR3 coding DNA: TGCAGCGTTCAGACGGGGAACACTGAAGCTTTCTTT.